Following are 15 T cell receptor beta chains from one sample sequenced in a study of graft-versus-host responses after intestinal transplantation. Measured with immunoSEQ multiplex PCR; TCRdb has only the in-frame clones, and not every one. This sample has 60,000 or so clones, with around 91% found just once. This sample comprised PBMCs, obtained about 120 days after intestinal transplantation. The receptors originated from a human patient who received an intestinal transplant, so some T cells may come from the graft donor.

Concerning this clone: Here the CDR3 omits its conserved ending phenylalanine or tryptophan, so a read error is the likely source. V and J are TRBV9 and TRBJ2-7, with 9 bases identical to TRBD1. V lost 0 bases to trimming and J lost 2 bases; unmatched junction nucleotides: 3. Germline V lookup: CDR1 SGDLS, CDR2 YYNGEE. The CDR3 is 15 amino acids. In DNA form, the CDR3 reads TGTGCCAGCAGCGTAGAGGGGACAGGGCCCTACGAGCAGTACCTC. It codes for CASSVEGTGPYEQYL.

V usage is TRBV11-3 and J usage is TRBJ2-5, with TRBD2 matching over 9 bases. Germline trimming cut 5 bases from V and 7 bases from J; bases unmatched to any gene: 2. This CDR3 contains 12 residues. The V gene's germline CDR1 is SGHNT and CDR2 YENEEA. CDR3 residues: CASSLSGGTQYF. The CDR3 DNA is TGTGCCAGCAGCCTTAGCGGGGGGACCCAGTACTTC.

The chain carries TRBV14 and TRBJ1-2; the D is unclear. CDR1 is SGHDN and CDR2 is FVKESK in the germline V gene. This CDR3 is built from 15 residues. V dropped 4 bases and J dropped 3 bases, with 15 bases sitting between them. CDR3 DNA sequence: TGTGCCAGCAGCCTTCTTCCCGGAGGTCACTATGGCTACACCTTC. As protein: CASSLLPGGHYGYTF.

The V call is TRBV2, the J call TRBJ1-5; TRBD1 aligns across 7 bases. CDR1 is SNHLY, CDR2 FYNNEI, per germline. Trimming took 6 bases from V and 4 from J; bases not matched to a gene: 9. There are 15 residues in the CDR3. In DNA form, the CDR3 reads TGTGCCAGCAGGACCCCGGGACAGCTTAATCAGCCCCAGCATTTT. Residues: CASRTPGQLNQPQHF.

This chain links TRBV15 with TRBJ1-1, with TRBD1 as a possible D gene (5 bases). The V gene's germline CDR1 is LNHNV and CDR2 YYDKDF (reference sequence). The CDR3 is 13 residues long. Trimming pared 6 bases from V and 4 bases from J, leaving 12 bases between. CDR3 region: CATRGTGSTEAFF. CDR3 DNA sequence: TGTGCCACCAGAGGGACTGGGAGCACTGAAGCTTTCTTT.

A note on this clone: Other nucleotide sequences in the sample specify the same CDR3. This chain uses TRBV19 with TRBJ1-5; D not resolved. Germline V gives CDR1 LNHDA, CDR2 SQIVND (reference sequence). The CDR3 has 11 residues. V lost 8 bases to trimming and J lost 3 bases, with 5 bases between them. CDR3 in amino acids: CASGYNQPQHF. CDR3 DNA: TGTGCCAGTGGCTACAATCAGCCCCAGCATTTT.

This clone ranks as medium-sized. In DNA form, the CDR3 reads TGTGCCAGCAGCTTGGGACGGACGGACACTGAAGCTTTCTTT. It specifies CASSLGRTDTEAFF. J is TRBJ1-1 and V is TRBV11-1; D is possibly TRBD1 (5 bases). The germline V gene encodes CDR1 SGHAT and CDR2 FQDESV (reference sequence). The CDR3 has 14 residues. Trimming removed 3 bases from V and 3 bases from J, with 11 bases in between.

V usage is TRBV6-5 and J usage is TRBJ1-2; D might be TRBD1 (5 bases). The V end was cut by 0 bases, the J end by 4 bases, with 12 bases between. The germline V gene encodes CDR1 MNHEY and CDR2 SVGAGI. This CDR3 region has 15 residues. In DNA, the CDR3 is TGTGCCAGCAGTTACTCGACTCAGGGCACCTATGGCTACACCTTC. Translation: CASSYSTQGTYGYTF.

This chain connects TRBV28 to TRBJ1-4; no clear D. V was cut by 3 bases and J by 11 bases, with 10 bases left in between. CDR3 length: 12 amino acids. Germline loops: CDR1 MDHEN, CDR2 SYDVKM. In DNA form, the CDR3 reads TGTGCCAGCAGTTTTTTCAATGGCAAACTGTTTTTT. Translation: CASSFFNGKLFF.

This clone was seen a single time. The chain carries TRBV2 and TRBJ2-7; tentative D call: TRBD1 (5 bases). Looked up from germline, CDR1 is SNHLY and CDR2 is FYNNEI. This CDR3 comprises 15 residues. Trimming cost V 5 bases and J 0 bases, with 14 bases left between them. The CDR3 loop is CASSPIQVSSYEQYF. The CDR3 DNA is TGTGCCAGCAGTCCCATACAGGTTAGCTCCTACGAGCAGTACTTC. Supplemented by reference TRBV2 and TRBJ2-7, the full variable domain reads EPEVTQTPSHQVTQMGQEVILRCVPISNHLYFYWYRQILGQKVEFLVSFYNNEISEKSEIFDDQFSVERPDGSNFTLKIRSTKLEDSAMYFCASSPIQVSSYEQYFGPGTRLTVT.

This clone appeared once. The chain uses TRBV7-6 and TRBJ1-2; D is ambiguous. Trimming left V 5 bases short and J 8 bases short, with 15 bases between. CDR1 SGHVS and CDR2 FNYEAQ come from the germline V gene. There are 13 residues in the CDR3. Here the CDR3 reads CASSLRESGGYTF. CDR3 coding DNA: TGTGCCAGCAGCCTGAGAGAGTCGGGAGGCTACACCTTC.

The chain carries TRBV11-2 and TRBJ1-6; 7 positions match TRBD1. This CDR3 contains 15 residues. The V gene's germline CDR1 is SGHAT and CDR2 FQNNGV. J lost 6 bases, V lost 7 bases, and 9 bases had no gene match. The CDR3 DNA is TGTGCCAGCAACAGAGCGGGACAGATTAATTCACCCCTCCACTTT. Translated, it gives CASNRAGQINSPLHF.

The gene calls are TRBV11-2 and TRBJ2-7; D perhaps matches TRBD1 (5 bases). The V gene lost 0 bases and the J gene lost 5 bases, with 14 bases spanning the gap. Germline CDR1 SGHAT, CDR2 FQNNGV. The CDR3 has 15 residues. The CDR3 nucleotides read TGTGCCAGCAGCTTAGACCAGGGATCTGGGAACGAGCAGTACTTC. This codes for CASSLDQGSGNEQYF.

V and J are TRBV7-8 and TRBJ2-3; 13 positions match TRBD2. The V and J ends lost 4 bases and 3 bases, in that order; junction bases with no gene match: 4. The CDR3 totals 16 residues. CDR1 is SGHVS, CDR2 FQNEAQ, per germline. CDR3: CASSSTSGGMTDTQYF. The CDR3 DNA is TGTGCCAGCAGCTCGACTAGCGGGGGGATGACAGATACGCAGTATTTT.

This clone was recorded once. The chain has TRBV30 and TRBJ1-5; 9 bases map to TRBD1. Germline assignment: CDR1 GTSNPN and CDR2 SVGIG (reference sequence). The CDR3 extends over 14 amino acids. V was clipped by 2 bases and J by 7 bases; unmatched bases: 6. The CDR3 loop reads CAWSPGTGTQPQHF. As DNA, the CDR3 is TGTGCCTGGAGTCCCGGGACAGGGACACAGCCCCAGCATTTT.